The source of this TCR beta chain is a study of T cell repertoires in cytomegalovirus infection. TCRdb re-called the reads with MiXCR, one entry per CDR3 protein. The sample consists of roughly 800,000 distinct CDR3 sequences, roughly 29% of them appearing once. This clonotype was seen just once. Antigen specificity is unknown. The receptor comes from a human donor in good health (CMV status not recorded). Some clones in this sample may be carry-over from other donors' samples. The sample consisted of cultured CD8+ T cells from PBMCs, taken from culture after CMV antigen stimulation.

The CDR3 sequence: CASSSRQGADYGYTF. CDR3 nucleotides: TGCGCCAGCAGCTCAAGACAGGGGGCAGACTATGGCTACACCTTC. The V call is TRBV4-1, the J call TRBJ1-2, with TRBD1 matching 10 bases. Germline V CDR1 and CDR2: MGHRA, YSYEKL. V shed 5 bases and J 3 bases; nucleotides not matched to a gene: 6. The CDR3 length is 15 residues.